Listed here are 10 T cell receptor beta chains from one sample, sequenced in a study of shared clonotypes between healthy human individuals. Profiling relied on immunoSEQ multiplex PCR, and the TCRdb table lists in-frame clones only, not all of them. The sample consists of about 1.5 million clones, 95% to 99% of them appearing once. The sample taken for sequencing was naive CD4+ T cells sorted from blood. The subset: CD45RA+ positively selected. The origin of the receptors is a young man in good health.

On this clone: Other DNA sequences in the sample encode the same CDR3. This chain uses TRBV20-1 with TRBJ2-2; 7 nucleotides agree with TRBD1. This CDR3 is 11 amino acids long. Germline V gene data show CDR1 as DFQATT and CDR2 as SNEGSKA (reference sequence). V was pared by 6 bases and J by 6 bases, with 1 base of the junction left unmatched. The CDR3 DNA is TGCAGTGCAGGGGGCCCCGGGGAGCTGTTTTTT. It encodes CSAGGPGELFF.

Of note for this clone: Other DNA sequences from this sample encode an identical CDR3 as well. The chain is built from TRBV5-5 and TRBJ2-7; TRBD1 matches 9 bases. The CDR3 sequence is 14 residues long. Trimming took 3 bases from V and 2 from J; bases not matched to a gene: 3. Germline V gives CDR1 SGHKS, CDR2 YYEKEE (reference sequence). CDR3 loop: CASSSGTGTYEQYF. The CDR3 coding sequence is TGTGCCAGCAGCTCGGGGACAGGGACCTACGAGCAGTACTTC. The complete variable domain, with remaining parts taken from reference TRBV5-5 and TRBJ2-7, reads DAGVTQSPTHLIKTRGQQVTLRCSPISGHKSVSWYQQVLGQGPQFIFQYYEKEERGRGNFPDRFSARQFPNYSSELNVNALLLGDSALYLCASSSGTGTYEQYFGPGTRLTVT.

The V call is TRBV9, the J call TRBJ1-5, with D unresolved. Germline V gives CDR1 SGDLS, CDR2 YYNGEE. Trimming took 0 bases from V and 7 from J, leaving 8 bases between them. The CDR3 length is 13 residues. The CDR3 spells CASSVEGYQPQHF. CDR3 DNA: TGTGCCAGCAGCGTAGAGGGCTACCAGCCCCAGCATTTT. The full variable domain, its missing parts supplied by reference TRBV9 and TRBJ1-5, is DSGVTQTPKHLITATGQRVTLRCSPRSGDLSVYWYQQSLDQGLQFLIQYYNGEERAKGNILERFSAQQFPDLHSELNLSSLELGDSALYFCASSVEGYQPQHFGDGTRLSIL.

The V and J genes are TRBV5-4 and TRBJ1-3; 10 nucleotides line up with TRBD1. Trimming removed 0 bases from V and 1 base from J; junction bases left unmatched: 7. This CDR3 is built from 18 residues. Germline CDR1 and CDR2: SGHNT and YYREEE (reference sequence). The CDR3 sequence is CASSLGATGGSSGNTIYF. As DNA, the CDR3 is TGTGCCAGCAGCTTGGGCGCGACAGGGGGCTCATCTGGAAACACCATATATTTT.

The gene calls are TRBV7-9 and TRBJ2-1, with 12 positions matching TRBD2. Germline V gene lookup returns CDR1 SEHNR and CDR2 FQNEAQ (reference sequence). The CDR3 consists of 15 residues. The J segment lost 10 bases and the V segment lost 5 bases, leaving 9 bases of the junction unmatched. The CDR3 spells CASSGGLAGRNEQFF. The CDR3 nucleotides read TGTGCCAGCAGCGGAGGACTAGCGGGGAGGAACGAGCAGTTCTTC.

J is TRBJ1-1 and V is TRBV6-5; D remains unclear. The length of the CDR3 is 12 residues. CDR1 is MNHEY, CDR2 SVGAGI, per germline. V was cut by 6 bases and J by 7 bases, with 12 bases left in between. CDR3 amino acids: CASRNPYDEAFF. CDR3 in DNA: TGTGCCAGCAGGAACCCGTATGATGAAGCTTTCTTT.

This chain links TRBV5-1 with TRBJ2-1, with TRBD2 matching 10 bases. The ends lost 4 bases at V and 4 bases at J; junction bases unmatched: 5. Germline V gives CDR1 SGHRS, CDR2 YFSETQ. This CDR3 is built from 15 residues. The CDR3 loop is CASSHGLADYNEQFF. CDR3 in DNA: TGCGCCAGCAGCCACGGACTAGCGGATTACAATGAGCAGTTCTTC.

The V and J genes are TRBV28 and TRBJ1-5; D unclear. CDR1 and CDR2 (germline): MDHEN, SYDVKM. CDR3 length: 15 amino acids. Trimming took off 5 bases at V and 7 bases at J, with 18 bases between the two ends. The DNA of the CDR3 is TGTGCCAGCAGTCCCGGGCGTATCGGCCAGCAGCCCCAGCATTTT. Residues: CASSPGRIGQQPQHF.

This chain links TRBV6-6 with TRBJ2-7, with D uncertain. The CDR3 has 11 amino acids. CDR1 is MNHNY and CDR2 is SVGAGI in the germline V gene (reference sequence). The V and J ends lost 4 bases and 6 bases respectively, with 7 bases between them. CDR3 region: CASSSLFEQYF. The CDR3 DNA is TGTGCCAGCAGTTCCCTATTCGAGCAGTACTTC.

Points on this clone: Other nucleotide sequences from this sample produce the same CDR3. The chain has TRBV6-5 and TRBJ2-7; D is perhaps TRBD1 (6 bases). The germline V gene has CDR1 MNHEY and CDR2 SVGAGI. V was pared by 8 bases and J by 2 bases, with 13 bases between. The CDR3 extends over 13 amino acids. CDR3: CASSRGGAYEQYF. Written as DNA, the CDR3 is TGTGCCAGCTCCAGGGGCGGCGCCTACGAGCAGTACTTC.